This T cell receptor beta chain is from a study of T cells in localized non-small cell lung cancer. General observations from the study: Uninvolved adjacent lung showed the highest T cell clonality, exceeding tumor. Sequencing, confined to only one tumor region, leaves heterogeneity possible. Greater T cell density in blood accompanied longer overall survival.

Some clones are missing from TCRdb's copy, which holds only in-frame ones; the method was immunoSEQ multiplex PCR. The sample has about 130,000 clones, 80% to 90% seen once. Trimming took off 0 bases at V and 3 bases at J, with 8 bases between the two ends. CDR1 is LNHNV, CDR2 YYDKDF, per germline (reference sequence). The CDR3 runs to 15 residues. In regard to this clone: Its antigen is currently unknown.

The sample here was peripheral blood, taken before any cancer treatment. This rearrangement joins TRBV15 to TRBJ2-2; D is unresolved. The TCR originated in a female donor of 60 years or more with stage I lung adenocarcinoma. The CDR3 is CATSRDGLDTGELFF. CDR3 DNA: TGTGCCACCAGCAGAGACGGGCTGGACACCGGGGAGCTGTTTTTT.